The source of this T cell receptor (beta chain) is a study of cytotoxic CD8 clonotypes in ibrutinib-treated CLL. Study-level information: The patients, about ten relapsed/refractory and roughly 15 treatment-naive, included about 17 who were IGHV unmutated. Response samples came after a median about 12 months of treatment, range 6 to 36.

Data came from immunoSEQ multiplex PCR; TCRdb stores just in-frame clones and leaves some out. Altogether about 140,000 clones are present, 80% being singletons, with the ten largest covering around 7.6%. Germline V gene lookup returns CDR1 SGHNT and CDR2 YENEEA. The V gene lost 6 bases and the J gene lost 0 bases, with 17 bases spanning the gap. CDR3 size: 17 residues. Here the sequenced sample was PBMCs, taken after 36 months of ibrutinib treatment. The receptor was derived from a human donor with chronic lymphocytic leukemia. V and J are TRBV11-3 and TRBJ1-4; D possibly corresponds to TRBD1 (6 bases). The CDR3 reads CASRPSSRTATNEKLFF. The CDR3 nucleotides are TGTGCCAGCAGACCCTCCTCCCGGACAGCAACTAATGAAAAACTGTTTTTT.